The 11 T cell receptor beta chains in this list originate from one sample, sequenced in a study of CD8 T cells in Susac syndrome. With random hexamers, reverse transcription was performed on roughly 0.5 to 1 ug of RNA. TCRdb used MiXCR to reprocess the immunoSEQ multiplex PCR reads, holding one entry per CDR3 protein. This sample yields tens of thousands of distinct CDR3 sequences, of which roughly 94% are seen a single time; about 0.3% belongs to the top ten. Sequenced input: CD4+ T cells from PBMCs. Every receptor here comes from a human donor with Susac syndrome.

V is TRBV9 and J is TRBJ2-3; D unresolved. Germline values: CDR1 SGDLS, CDR2 YYNGEE. This CDR3 has 14 amino acids. Trimming shortened V by 0 bases and J by 6 bases, and 11 bases separated the two germline ends. CDR3 amino acids: CASSVDPEFDTQYF. DNA of the CDR3: TGTGCCAGCAGCGTAGATCCGGAGTTTGATACGCAGTATTTT.

The chain is built from TRBV3-1 and TRBJ1-2; no firm D call. The germline V and J ends were trimmed by 4 bases and 8 bases, with 11 bases remaining between them. The CDR3 has 12 residues. Germline V gene sequence: CDR1 LGHDT, CDR2 YNNKEL (reference sequence). CDR3 bases: TGTGCCAGCAGCCTTGGCTTGGGAGGCTACACCTTC. Translating it yields CASSLGLGGYTF.

The genes are TRBV20-1 and TRBJ1-2; the D is unclear. V lost 7 bases and J lost 4, with 10 bases in between. CDR3 length equals 11 residues. Germline V gene data show CDR1 as DFQATT and CDR2 as SNEGSKA (reference sequence). CDR3 loop: CSDSASYGYTF. As DNA, the CDR3 is TGCAGTGATTCAGCTTCCTATGGCTACACCTTC.

This rearrangement joins TRBV18 to TRBJ1-2; D unresolved. This CDR3 contains 14 residues. Trimming removed 2 bases at V and 6 bases at J, with 13 bases between. CDR1 and CDR2 (germline): KGHSH, LQKENI. CDR3 DNA sequence: TGTGCCAGCTCACCAGGATATAACCTTAATGGCTACACCTTC. It yields the protein CASSPGYNLNGYTF.

The V call is TRBV6-1, the J call TRBJ2-6, with 8 bases identical to TRBD1. The CDR3 has 19 residues. The germline V gene encodes CDR1 MNHNS and CDR2 SASEGT. V shed 5 bases and J 3 bases; nucleotides not matched to a gene: 15. CDR3 nucleotide sequence: TGTGCCAGCAGTATGAGATTGCCAGGGGGCAAAAGTGGGGCCAACGTCCTGACTTTC. The encoded protein is CASSMRLPGGKSGANVLTF.

The V and J genes are TRBV28 and TRBJ1-2; D call uncertain. The germline V and J ends were trimmed by 5 bases and 8 bases, with 18 bases remaining between them. The CDR3 totals 14 residues. Germline V gives CDR1 MDHEN, CDR2 SYDVKM. The CDR3 reads CASSDTRHGYGYTF. In nucleotides, the CDR3 is TGTGCCAGCAGTGATACCCGGCACGGCTACGGCTACACCTTC.

The chain has TRBV7-9 and TRBJ2-5; D is perhaps TRBD2 (6 bases). Germline-derived CDR1 and CDR2 are SEHNR and FQNEAQ (reference sequence). The length of the CDR3 is 14 residues. Trimming took 5 bases from V and 4 from J, leaving 14 bases between them. CDR3 bases: TGTGCCAGCAGCCCGAGTGCGGGACGAGAGACCCAGTACTTC. Amino acid sequence: CASSPSAGRETQYF.

The chain has TRBV12-3 or TRBV12-4 and TRBJ2-1, with TRBD2 matching over 7 bases. V was pared by 1 base and J by 10 bases, with 4 bases of the junction left unmatched. The CDR3 has 13 residues. CDR3 protein: CASSLGLGGEQFF. The CDR3 region has the DNA TGTGCCAGCAGTTTAGGGCTGGGGGGGGAGCAGTTCTTC.

Remarks on this clonotype: Relative to the germline gene, one junction end is altered; a read error may explain this. The chain carries TRBV7-2 and TRBJ2-7; the D call may be TRBD1 or TRBD2 (6 bases each). The CDR3 is 11 amino acids. Germline lookup yields CDR1 SGHTA and CDR2 FQGNSA. CDR3 DNA sequence: TGTGCCAGCAGCTTAGCGGGGGGCCCCTTCTTC. Translating it yields CASSLAGGPFF.

The count of this clonotype is one. CDR3 sequence: CASRWGATDTQYF. The CDR3 coding sequence is TGTGCCAGTAGGTGGGGAGCGACAGATACGCAGTATTTT. The chain recombines TRBV19 with TRBJ2-3, with a tentative D call TRBD2 (5 bases). Germline-derived CDR1 and CDR2 are LNHDA and SQIVND (reference sequence). V dropped 6 bases and J dropped 3 bases, with 10 bases sitting between them. The CDR3 loop spans 13 amino acids.

The rearrangement links TRBV6-5 to TRBJ1-6, with 7 bases fitting TRBD1. The trim removed 0 bases at V and 5 bases at J, leaving 1 base unmatched. The CDR3 spans 15 residues. Germline assignment: CDR1 MNHEY and CDR2 SVGAGI. The CDR3 protein is CASSYSGTDNSPLHF. The CDR3, as DNA: TGTGCCAGCAGTTACTCCGGGACAGATAATTCACCCCTCCACTTT.